This T cell receptor (beta chain) was identified during a study of blood T cell repertoires in COVID-19. Turning to the study itself: Sites across the United States, Italy and Spain contributed samples from acute and convalescent COVID-19. Sample material is recorded as cDNA or gDNA derived from T cells, B-cell-depleted T cells, or PBMCs.

With 6 bases clipped from V and 7 bases from J, the junction kept 5 bases outside the gene matches. Germline assignment: CDR1 MDHEN and CDR2 SYDVKM. There are 12 residues in the CDR3. How the authors handled the data: Scientists estimated how many nucleated cells there were by amplifying reference gene primers. Data came from immunoSEQ multiplex PCR; TCRdb stores just in-frame clones and leaves some out. V, J and clone size were drawn from that table, and D and trimming were deduced from the DNA. The sample consists of about 160,000 clones, 85% to 95% of them appearing once. The sample was peripheral blood. The receptor was isolated from a man in his fifties with acute or convalescent COVID-19. The V gene is TRBV28, the J gene TRBJ1-2; 7 nucleotides line up with TRBD1. The CDR3 protein is CASRIYRGGYTF. For the CDR3, the DNA is TGTGCCAGCAGGATTTACAGGGGTGGCTACACCTTC.